This T cell receptor beta chain was sequenced for a study of blood T cell repertoires in COVID-19. The CDR3 is made up of 13 amino acids. Germline-derived CDR1 and CDR2 are SEHNR and FQNEAQ (reference sequence). The V end lost 2 bases, the J end lost 4 bases, and 8 bases lay between the germline ends. Original processing notes: Estimates of nucleated cell counts were drawn from the amplification of reference gene primers. Clones were read by immunoSEQ multiplex PCR, and TCRdb kept only the in-frame ones, dropping some. V and J calls and clone size come straight from that table; D and trimming were deduced from the DNA. The repertoire has fewer than 500,000 clones, 75% to 90% of them found once; the top ten carry approximately 1.2%.

Sequencing input: PBMCs or T cells enriched from blood (not recorded which). The chain joins TRBV7-9 to TRBJ2-5; D perhaps matches TRBD1 (5 bases). This receptor was obtained from a man younger than 45 who had recovered from COVID-19. CDR3 coding DNA: TGTGCCAGCAGCTTACAGGGCAGAGAGACCCAGTACTTC. Amino acids: CASSLQGRETQYF.